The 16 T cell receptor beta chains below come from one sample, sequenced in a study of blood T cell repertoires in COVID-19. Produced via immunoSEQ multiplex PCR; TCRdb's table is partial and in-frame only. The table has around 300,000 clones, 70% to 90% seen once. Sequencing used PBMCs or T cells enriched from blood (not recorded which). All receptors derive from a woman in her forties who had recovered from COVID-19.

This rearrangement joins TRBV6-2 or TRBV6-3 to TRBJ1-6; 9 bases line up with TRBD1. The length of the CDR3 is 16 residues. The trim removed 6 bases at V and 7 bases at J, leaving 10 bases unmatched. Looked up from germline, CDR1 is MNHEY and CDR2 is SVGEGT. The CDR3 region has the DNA TGTGCCAGCAGCCACCAGGGACAGGGCTTGAATTCACCCCTCCACTTT. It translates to CASSHQGQGLNSPLHF.

Written as DNA, the CDR3 is TGTGCCAGCAGTGGAATCGGGACTAGCACGATCCCCCCAATTGGTGAGCAGTTCTTC. Translation gives CASSGIGTSTIPPIGEQFF. The chain recombines TRBV2 with TRBJ2-1; 9 bases agree with TRBD2. The CDR3 consists of 19 residues. V was clipped by 4 bases and J by 9 bases; unmatched bases: 22. Germline-derived CDR1 and CDR2 are SNHLY and FYNNEI.

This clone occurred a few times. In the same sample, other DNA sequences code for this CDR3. The CDR3 coding sequence is TGTGCCAGCAGCCAAGATCGCGGATACGAGCAGTACTTC. Protein product: CASSQDRGYEQYF. V gene TRBV3-1 (or the pseudogene TRBV3-2) combines with J gene TRBJ2-7; D remains ambiguous. Germline CDR1 is LGHDT and CDR2 is YNNKEL (reference sequence). The CDR3 is 13 residues long. Trimming pared 0 bases from V and 4 bases from J, leaving 7 bases between.

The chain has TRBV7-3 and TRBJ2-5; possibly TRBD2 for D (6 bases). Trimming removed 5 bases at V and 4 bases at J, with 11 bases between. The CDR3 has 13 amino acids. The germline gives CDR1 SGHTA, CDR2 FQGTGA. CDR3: CASSLTSGETQYF. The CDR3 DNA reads TGTGCCAGCAGCCTGACTAGTGGAGAGACCCAGTACTTC.

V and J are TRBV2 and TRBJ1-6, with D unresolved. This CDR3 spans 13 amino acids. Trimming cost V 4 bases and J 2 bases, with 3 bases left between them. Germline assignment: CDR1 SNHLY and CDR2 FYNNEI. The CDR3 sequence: CASSVTYNSPLHF. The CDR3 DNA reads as TGTGCCAGCAGTGTCACCTATAATTCACCCCTCCACTTT. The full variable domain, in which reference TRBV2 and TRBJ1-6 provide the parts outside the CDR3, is EPEVTQTPSHQVTQMGQEVILRCVPISNHLYFYWYRQILGQKVEFLVSFYNNEISEKSEIFDDQFSVERPDGSNFTLKIRSTKLEDSAMYFCASSVTYNSPLHFGNGTRLTVT.

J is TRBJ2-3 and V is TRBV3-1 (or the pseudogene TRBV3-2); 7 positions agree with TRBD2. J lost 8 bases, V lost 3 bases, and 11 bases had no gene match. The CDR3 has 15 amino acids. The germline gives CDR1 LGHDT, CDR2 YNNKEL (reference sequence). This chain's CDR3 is CASSQGTTIGATQYF. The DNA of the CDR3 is TGTGCCAGCAGCCAGGGGACTACCATCGGGGCTACGCAGTATTTT.

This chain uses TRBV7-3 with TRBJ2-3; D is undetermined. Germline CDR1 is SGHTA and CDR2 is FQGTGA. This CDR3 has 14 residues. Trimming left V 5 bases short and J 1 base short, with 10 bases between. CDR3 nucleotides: TGTGCCAGCAGCCCATCAGTGGGCACAGATACGCAGTATTTT. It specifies CASSPSVGTDTQYF.

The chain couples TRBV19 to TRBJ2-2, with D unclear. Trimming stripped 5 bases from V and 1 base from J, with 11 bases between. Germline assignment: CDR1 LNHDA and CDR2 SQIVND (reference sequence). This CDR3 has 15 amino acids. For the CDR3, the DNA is TGTGCCAGTAGTCCGCAAGCCTTGAACACCGGGGAGCTGTTTTTT. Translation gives CASSPQALNTGELFF.

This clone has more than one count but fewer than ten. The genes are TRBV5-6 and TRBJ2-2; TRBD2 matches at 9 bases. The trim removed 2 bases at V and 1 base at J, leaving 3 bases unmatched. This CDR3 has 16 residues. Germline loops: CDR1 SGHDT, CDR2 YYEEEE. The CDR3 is CASSFRTSVNTGELFF. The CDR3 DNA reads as TGTGCCAGCAGCTTTAGGACTAGCGTGAACACCGGGGAGCTGTTTTTT.

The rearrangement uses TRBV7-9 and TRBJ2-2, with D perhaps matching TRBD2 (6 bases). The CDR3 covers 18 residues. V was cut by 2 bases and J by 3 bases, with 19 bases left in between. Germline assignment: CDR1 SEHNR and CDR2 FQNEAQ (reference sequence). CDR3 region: CASSLTFRGRSYTGELFF. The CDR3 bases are TGTGCCAGCAGCTTAACGTTTCGAGGGAGGTCTTACACCGGGGAGCTGTTTTTT.

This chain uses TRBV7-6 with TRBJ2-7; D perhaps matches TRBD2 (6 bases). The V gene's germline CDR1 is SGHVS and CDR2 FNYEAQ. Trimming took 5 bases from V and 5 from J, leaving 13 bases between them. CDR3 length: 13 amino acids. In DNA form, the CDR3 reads TGTGCCAGCAGCACACGGGAGACCGACGAGCAGTACTTC. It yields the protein CASSTRETDEQYF.

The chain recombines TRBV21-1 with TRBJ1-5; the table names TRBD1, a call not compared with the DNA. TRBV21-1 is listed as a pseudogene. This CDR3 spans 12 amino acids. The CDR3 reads CASRGQNQPQHF. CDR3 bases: TGTGCCAGCCGCGGACAGAATCAGCCCCAGCATTTT.

DNA for the CDR3: TGTGCCAGCAGTCCGCCGCTAGCGCGACTTGACGAGCAGTACTTC. It encodes CASSPPLARLDEQYF. The chain uses TRBV28 and TRBJ2-7, with D perhaps TRBD2 (6 bases). V lost 5 bases to trimming and J lost 5 bases, with 19 bases between them. CDR1 MDHEN and CDR2 SYDVKM come from the germline V gene. The CDR3 contains 15 residues.

The CDR3 loop reads CASSLPPTGLGYTF. CDR3 in DNA: TGTGCCAGCAGTCTCCCCCCGACAGGGCTCGGCTACACCTTC. The V call is TRBV28, the J call TRBJ1-2; TRBD1 matches 7 bases. The junction had 11 bases not matched to a gene; V was cut back by 5 bases and J by 8 bases. The germline V gene has CDR1 MDHEN and CDR2 SYDVKM. The CDR3 has 14 amino acids.

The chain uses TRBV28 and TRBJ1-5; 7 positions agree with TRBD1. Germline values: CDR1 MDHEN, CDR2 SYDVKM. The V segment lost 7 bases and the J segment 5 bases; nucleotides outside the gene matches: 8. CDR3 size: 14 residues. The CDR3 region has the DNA TGTGCCAGCAAGGAGAACAGGGGCTATCAGCCCCAGCATTTT. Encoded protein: CASKENRGYQPQHF.

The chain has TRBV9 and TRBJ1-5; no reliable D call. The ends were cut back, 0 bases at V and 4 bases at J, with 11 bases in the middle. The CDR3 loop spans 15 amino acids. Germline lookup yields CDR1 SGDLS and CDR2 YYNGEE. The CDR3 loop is CASSVGEGGNQPQHF. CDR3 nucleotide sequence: TGTGCCAGCAGCGTAGGAGAGGGTGGGAATCAGCCCCAGCATTTT. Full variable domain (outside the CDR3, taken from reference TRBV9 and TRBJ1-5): DSGVTQTPKHLITATGQRVTLRCSPRSGDLSVYWYQQSLDQGLQFLIQYYNGEERAKGNILERFSAQQFPDLHSELNLSSLELGDSALYFCASSVGEGGNQPQHFGDGTRLSIL.